These T cell receptor beta chains were read from a single sample in a study of blood T cell repertoires in COVID-19. Measured with immunoSEQ multiplex PCR; TCRdb has only the in-frame clones, and not every one. This table has over 30,000 clones, 60% to 80% appearing once. Input material: peripheral blood. These receptors were obtained from an elderly man with active or convalescent COVID-19. Both conserved end residues are part of each CDR3. The order of the fields is clone size, D gene, V gene, J gene, CDR3 protein, CDR3 DNA. D genes are given only for firm matches. Clone size appears in some rows only: once, few, many, or a class for an expanded clone.

clone size: once; D gene: NA; V gene: TRBV19; J gene: TRBJ2-3; CDR3 protein: CASSGHSTTDTQYF; CDR3 DNA: TGTGCCAGTAGCGGACATTCGACGACAGATACGCAGTATTTT
clone size: NA; D gene: TRBD1; V gene: TRBV24-1; J gene: TRBJ2-1; CDR3 protein: CATSDSHGTGVYNEQFF; CDR3 DNA: TGTGCCACCAGTGATTCGCACGGGACAGGGGTATACAATGAGCAGTTCTTC
clone size: NA; D gene: NA; V gene: TRBV20-1; J gene: TRBJ2-7; CDR3 protein: CSGRETYEQYF; CDR3 DNA: TGCAGTGGCCGGGAAACCTACGAGCAGTACTTC
clone size: NA; D gene: NA; V gene: TRBV5-1; J gene: TRBJ2-3; CDR3 protein: CASSLVPGITDTQYF; CDR3 DNA: TGCGCCAGCAGCTTGGTTCCGGGAATAACAGATACGCAGTATTTT
clone size: NA; D gene: NA; V gene: TRBV4-2; J gene: TRBJ1-5; CDR3 protein: CASSEWGGQPQHF; CDR3 DNA: TGTGCCAGCAGCGAATGGGGCGGACAGCCCCAGCATTTT
clone size: NA; D gene: NA; V gene: TRBV10-3; J gene: TRBJ2-3; CDR3 protein: CAISESAMGLRSTDTQYF; CDR3 DNA: TGTGCCATCAGTGAGTCGGCGATGGGACTTCGGAGCACAGATACGCAGTATTTT
clone size: NA; D gene: NA; V gene: TRBV12-2; J gene: TRBJ2-3; CDR3 protein: CASRSSWGDYTDTQYF; CDR3 DNA: TGTGCAAGTCGCTCCTCTTGGGGGGACTACACAGATACGCAGTATTTT
clone size: NA; D gene: TRBD2; V gene: TRBV23-1; J gene: TRBJ2-1; CDR3 protein: CASSLGPGLAGGYSYNEQFF; CDR3 DNA: TGCGCCAGCAGTTTGGGCCCGGGACTAGCGGGAGGATACTCCTACAATGAGCAGTTCTTC
clone size: NA; D gene: TRBD2; V gene: TRBV28; J gene: TRBJ2-1; CDR3 protein: CASSSPGTSGRANDEQFF; CDR3 DNA: TGTGCCAGCAGCAGTCCCGGGACTAGCGGGAGGGCCAACGATGAGCAGTTCTTC
clone size: NA; D gene: TRBD1; V gene: TRBV5-1; J gene: TRBJ1-5; CDR3 protein: CASSEGQGDQPQHF; CDR3 DNA: TGCGCCAGCAGCGAGGGACAGGGGGATCAGCCCCAGCATTTT
clone size: NA; D gene: TRBD2; V gene: TRBV7-2; J gene: TRBJ2-1; CDR3 protein: CASSPSGSYNEQFF; CDR3 DNA: TGTGCCAGCAGCCCTAGCGGGAGTTACAATGAGCAGTTCTTC
clone size: NA; D gene: TRBD2; V gene: TRBV11-3; J gene: TRBJ2-7; CDR3 protein: CASSPAAGGPGEQYF; CDR3 DNA: TGTGCCAGCAGCCCCGCCGCGGGAGGGCCGGGAGAGCAGTACTTC
clone size: NA; D gene: NA; V gene: TRBV19; J gene: TRBJ2-1; CDR3 protein: CASSPVHISYNEQFF; CDR3 DNA: TGTGCCAGTAGTCCCGTACACATTTCCTACAATGAGCAGTTCTTC
clone size: few; D gene: NA; V gene: TRBV7-2; J gene: TRBJ1-1; CDR3 protein: CASSQQVNTEAFF; CDR3 DNA: TGTGCCAGTTCCCAACAGGTGAACACTGAAGCTTTCTTT
clone size: once; D gene: TRBD2; V gene: TRBV5-1; J gene: TRBJ2-1; CDR3 protein: CASSGIAGGYTEQFF; CDR3 DNA: TGCGCCAGCAGCGGGATAGCGGGAGGTTACACTGAGCAGTTCTTC
clone size: NA; D gene: NA; V gene: TRBV5-1; J gene: TRBJ2-3; CDR3 protein: CASSSRDPTDTQYF; CDR3 DNA: TGCGCCAGCAGCTCCAGGGATCCCACAGATACGCAGTATTTT
clone size: NA; D gene: NA; V gene: TRBV21-1; J gene: TRBJ2-7; CDR3 protein: CASSKKKNLREQYF; CDR3 DNA: TGTGCCAGCAGCAAAAAGAAAAATTTGAGGGAGCAGTACTTC
clone size: NA; D gene: NA; V gene: TRBV2; J gene: TRBJ2-4; CDR3 protein: CASSVTSAKNIQYF; CDR3 DNA: TGTGCCAGCAGTGTCACTAGCGCCAAAAACATTCAGTACTTC
clone size: NA; D gene: NA; V gene: TRBV5-4; J gene: TRBJ2-1; CDR3 protein: CASSLDSSYNEQFF; CDR3 DNA: TGTGCCAGCAGCTTGGACAGCTCCTACAATGAGCAGTTCTTC
clone size: NA; D gene: TRBD2; V gene: TRBV5-4; J gene: TRBJ2-1; CDR3 protein: CASSLGQRITSRGVEQFF; CDR3 DNA: TGTGCCAGCAGCTTGGGGCAGCGCATCACTAGTCGGGGGGTTGAGCAGTTCTTC
clone size: few; D gene: TRBD2; V gene: TRBV7-9; J gene: TRBJ2-3; CDR3 protein: CASSLIWTSGRDTQYF; CDR3 DNA: TGTGCCAGCAGCTTAATTTGGACTAGCGGGAGAGATACGCAGTATTTT
clone size: NA; D gene: NA; V gene: TRBV9; J gene: TRBJ1-6; CDR3 protein: CASSVASTGSNSPLHF; CDR3 DNA: TGTGCCAGCAGCGTAGCGTCCACAGGGAGTAATTCACCCCTCCACTTT
clone size: NA; D gene: NA; V gene: TRBV15; J gene: TRBJ1-1; CDR3 protein: CATSTGTGMNTEAFF; CDR3 DNA: TGTGCCACCAGCACCGGAACAGGGATGAACACTGAAGCTTTCTTT
clone size: NA; D gene: NA; V gene: TRBV7-8; J gene: TRBJ2-3; CDR3 protein: CASSLARRLRTSTDTQYF; CDR3 DNA: TGTGCCAGCAGCTTAGCCCGGCGGTTACGGACTAGCACAGATACGCAGTATTTT